The T cell receptor beta chain under discussion was sequenced for a study of post-analysis software for immune sequencing data. Study-level background: The disease courses spanned relapsing-remitting, secondary progressive and progressive-relapsing forms of multiple sclerosis. General study points: Compared with controls, patients showed significantly lower normalized Chao1 diversity. F measure showed strong co-clustering of same-batch samples. About five TRBV segments, including TRBV5-6, TRBV5-1 and TRBV20-1, were more frequent in patients than controls.

This clonotype was found a few times. What it binds is not known. This CDR3 contains 14 residues. Trimming took 6 bases from V and 2 from J; bases not matched to a gene: 7. CDR1 and CDR2 (germline): MNHNS, SASEGT. cDNA libraries for TCR beta contained unique molecular identifiers. It was from roughly 1.1 to 9.2 million T cells that some 500,000 cDNA molecules came. One entry per CDR3 protein, called by TCRdb with MiXCR from the PCR reads. The sample lists around 400,000 distinct CDR3 sequences, about a third occurring once. The TCR sequence derives from a girl aged 5 to 17 with multiple sclerosis. The genes are TRBV6-1 and TRBJ2-7; TRBD1 aligns across 7 bases. Sequenced material: blood. In nucleotides, the CDR3 is TGTGCCAGCAGGTGGGACAGCCGAGCCTACGAGCAGTACTTC. This codes for CASRWDSRAYEQYF.